These T cell receptor beta chains were read from a single sample in a study of blood T cell repertoires in COVID-19. The data were produced by immunoSEQ multiplex PCR, yet TCRdb's version contains in-frame clones alone and is incomplete. The sample includes some 530,000 clones, approximately 85% seen only once; the top ten take approximately 2.9%. The sample consisted of peripheral blood. The receptors were sampled from a human donor in a cohort sampled during active COVID-19. The CDR3 runs from the conserved cysteine through the conserved F or W. D genes are given only for firm matches. Size is omitted from some rows. Given values are once, few, many or a class for expanded clones.

CDR3nt: TGTGCCAGCAGGAAAGAAAACAGGGAAGGCTACACCTTC; CDR3aa: CASRKENREGYTF; d_gene: -; v_gene: TRBV6-5; abundance: -; j_gene: TRBJ1-2
CDR3nt: TGTGCCAGCAGTCGACAGGAAGGGACCTACGAGCAGTACTTC; CDR3aa: CASSRQEGTYEQYF; d_gene: -; v_gene: TRBV6-5; abundance: -; j_gene: TRBJ2-7
CDR3nt: TGTGCCATCAGTGAGGGGTTCGCAGGGGTTGGCTACACCTTC; CDR3aa: CAISEGFAGVGYTF; d_gene: -; v_gene: TRBV10-3; abundance: -; j_gene: TRBJ1-2
CDR3nt: TGTGCCTGGGAAAATCGGGGGGCTGGAAACACCATATATTTT; CDR3aa: CAWENRGAGNTIYF; d_gene: -; v_gene: TRBV30; abundance: once; j_gene: TRBJ1-3
CDR3nt: TGTGCCAGTAGTATCGCCCGGGACAGAAGGGCCAACGTCCTGACTTTC; CDR3aa: CASSIARDRRANVLTF; d_gene: TRBD1; v_gene: TRBV19; abundance: -; j_gene: TRBJ2-6
CDR3nt: TGTGCCAGCAGCTATTCAGGGGTGGCCAACGTCCTGACTTTC; CDR3aa: CASSYSGVANVLTF; d_gene: -; v_gene: TRBV7-2; abundance: -; j_gene: TRBJ2-6
CDR3nt: TGTGCCAGCAGTTACCCGGGGGACCCCTCCTACGAGCAGTACTTC; CDR3aa: CASSYPGDPSYEQYF; d_gene: -; v_gene: TRBV6-5; abundance: -; j_gene: TRBJ2-7
CDR3nt: TGTGCCAGCAGCTCAAACACCCAGGGGCGTGGGGGAGAAGCTTTCTTT; CDR3aa: CASSSNTQGRGGEAFF; d_gene: -; v_gene: TRBV7-9; abundance: -; j_gene: TRBJ1-1
CDR3nt: TGCAGCGTTGTCCTTGGACAGGGAAATACTGGCTACACCTTC; CDR3aa: CSVVLGQGNTGYTF; d_gene: TRBD1; v_gene: TRBV29-1; abundance: few; j_gene: TRBJ1-2
CDR3nt: TGTGCCAGCAGCCCCCTTCGCTCCTACAATGAGCAGTTCTTC; CDR3aa: CASSPLRSYNEQFF; d_gene: -; v_gene: TRBV5-4; abundance: -; j_gene: TRBJ2-1
CDR3nt: TGTGCCAGCAGCCAAGACAGCGGGAACACCGGGGAGCTGTTTTTT; CDR3aa: CASSQDSGNTGELFF; d_gene: -; v_gene: TRBV14; abundance: -; j_gene: TRBJ2-2
CDR3nt: TGTGCCAGCAGCGAGGGGACTAGCGGGAGGTTGAGGGAGCTGTTTTTT; CDR3aa: CASSEGTSGRLRELFF; d_gene: TRBD2; v_gene: TRBV9; abundance: once; j_gene: TRBJ2-2
CDR3nt: TGCAGTGCTCGTACAGGGTTTGAAGCTTTCTTT; CDR3aa: CSARTGFEAFF; d_gene: -; v_gene: TRBV20-1; abundance: few; j_gene: TRBJ1-1
CDR3nt: TGCGCCAGCAGCTTGGATCCTAGCGGGAGTATCGATGATACGCAGTATTTT; CDR3aa: CASSLDPSGSIDDTQYF; d_gene: TRBD2; v_gene: TRBV5-1; abundance: -; j_gene: TRBJ2-3
CDR3nt: TGTGCCAGCACCTTGACAGAGAACACTGAAGCTTTCTTT; CDR3aa: CASTLTENTEAFF; d_gene: -; v_gene: TRBV12-3/TRBV12-4; abundance: once; j_gene: TRBJ1-1
CDR3nt: TGCGCCAGCAGCTTGGCCGGTCAGGGGGCCCACGAGCAGTACTTC; CDR3aa: CASSLAGQGAHEQYF; d_gene: TRBD1; v_gene: TRBV5-1; abundance: -; j_gene: TRBJ2-7
CDR3nt: TGTGCCAGCAGTTACTCGGACGGGACTTCCTACAATGAGCAGTTCTTC; CDR3aa: CASSYSDGTSYNEQFF; d_gene: -; v_gene: TRBV6-6; abundance: -; j_gene: TRBJ2-1
CDR3nt: TGTGCCAGCAGCCGGAGGACAGCAACTAATGAAAAACTGTTTTTT; CDR3aa: CASSRRTATNEKLFF; d_gene: -; v_gene: TRBV7-9; abundance: few; j_gene: TRBJ1-4
CDR3nt: TGTGCCAGCAGCACGACAGGGGGCGTACGCAATCAGCCCCAGCATTTT; CDR3aa: CASSTTGGVRNQPQHF; d_gene: TRBD1; v_gene: TRBV27; abundance: once; j_gene: TRBJ1-5
CDR3nt: TGTGCCAGCAGCTTAGGCGGGGTCCCTGGAAACACCATATATTTT; CDR3aa: CASSLGGVPGNTIYF; d_gene: -; v_gene: TRBV7-9; abundance: -; j_gene: TRBJ1-3
CDR3nt: TGTGCCAGCAGCTTAGACAGGGGTAGCACAGATACGCAGTATTTT; CDR3aa: CASSLDRGSTDTQYF; d_gene: -; v_gene: TRBV11-2; abundance: -; j_gene: TRBJ2-3
CDR3nt: TGTGCCAGCAGCGTAGGTCCAGGGAGGTATGAAGCTTTCTTT; CDR3aa: CASSVGPGRYEAFF; d_gene: -; v_gene: TRBV9; abundance: -; j_gene: TRBJ1-1
CDR3nt: TGTGCCAGCAGCTTGGAGACAGGGTTTAATAATTCACCCCTCCACTTT; CDR3aa: CASSLETGFNNSPLHF; d_gene: TRBD1; v_gene: TRBV5-4; abundance: -; j_gene: TRBJ1-6
CDR3nt: TGTGCCACCAGTGAAGGACAGGGCTTAGAGACCCAGTACTTC; CDR3aa: CATSEGQGLETQYF; d_gene: TRBD1; v_gene: TRBV24-1; abundance: -; j_gene: TRBJ2-5
CDR3nt: TGTGCCAGCAGTCTCAAAAGACCGGGACAGAGTAACAATGAGCAGTTCTTC; CDR3aa: CASSLKRPGQSNNEQFF; d_gene: TRBD1; v_gene: TRBV6-6; abundance: -; j_gene: TRBJ2-1
CDR3nt: TGTGCCAGCAGTTTACCCCAAACGGTGACCCAGTACTTC; CDR3aa: CASSLPQTVTQYF; d_gene: -; v_gene: TRBV28; abundance: -; j_gene: TRBJ2-5
CDR3nt: TGTGCCAGCAGCTTAGCTCGGGTCAATCAGCCCCAGCATTTT; CDR3aa: CASSLARVNQPQHF; d_gene: -; v_gene: TRBV7-8; abundance: -; j_gene: TRBJ1-5
CDR3nt: TGCGCCAGCAGCCCCCTAGGGCAGGGGGCCAGTAATGGCTACACCTTC; CDR3aa: CASSPLGQGASNGYTF; d_gene: TRBD1; v_gene: TRBV4-1; abundance: -; j_gene: TRBJ1-2
CDR3nt: TGTGCCAGCAGTTTATGGGGTACAGAGACGGATTTGAACACTGAAGCTTTCTTT; CDR3aa: CASSLWGTETDLNTEAFF; d_gene: -; v_gene: TRBV28; abundance: -; j_gene: TRBJ1-1
CDR3nt: TGTGCCAGCAGCCCCCCCGCAGGGAGGGGCACTGAAGCTTTCTTT; CDR3aa: CASSPPAGRGTEAFF; d_gene: -; v_gene: TRBV7-2; abundance: -; j_gene: TRBJ1-1
CDR3nt: TGTGCCAGCAGCCCCACAGTCGGTACCGGGGAGCTGTTTTTT; CDR3aa: CASSPTVGTGELFF; d_gene: -; v_gene: TRBV11-2; abundance: -; j_gene: TRBJ2-2
CDR3nt: TGTGCCAGCAGCGTGCGGGCTCAACTGGGGGAGCAGTTCTTC; CDR3aa: CASSVRAQLGEQFF; d_gene: -; v_gene: TRBV9; abundance: once; j_gene: TRBJ2-1
CDR3nt: TGTGCCAGCAGTTTATCAAGCGGCTACACCGGGGAGCTGTTTTTT; CDR3aa: CASSLSSGYTGELFF; d_gene: -; v_gene: TRBV28; abundance: -; j_gene: TRBJ2-2
CDR3nt: TGTGCCAGCAGGGACAGGGCGGGCAATCAGCCCCAGCATTTT; CDR3aa: CASRDRAGNQPQHF; d_gene: TRBD1; v_gene: TRBV2; abundance: once; j_gene: TRBJ1-5
CDR3nt: TGTGCCAGCAGCCAGCGACAGGGGACCCGGATGGGCCAAGAGACCCAGTACTTC; CDR3aa: CASSQRQGTRMGQETQYF; d_gene: TRBD1; v_gene: TRBV7-8; abundance: -; j_gene: TRBJ2-5
CDR3nt: TGTGCCAGCAGTTTGGGCGAACTGAACACTGAAGCTTTCTTT; CDR3aa: CASSLGELNTEAFF; d_gene: -; v_gene: TRBV28; abundance: -; j_gene: TRBJ1-1
CDR3nt: TGCAGTGCTAGTTATCACCGGGAATCTCTTGGGACCCAGTACTTC; CDR3aa: CSASYHRESLGTQYF; d_gene: -; v_gene: TRBV20-1; abundance: -; j_gene: TRBJ2-5
CDR3nt: TGTGCCAGCAGTTACTCAACAGGGAGAGAGACCCAGTACTTC; CDR3aa: CASSYSTGRETQYF; d_gene: -; v_gene: TRBV6-6; abundance: -; j_gene: TRBJ2-5
CDR3nt: TGTGCCAGCAGCTCGAACAGGGGACAGGGGAATACTGGGGCCAACGTCCTGACTTTC; CDR3aa: CASSSNRGQGNTGANVLTF; d_gene: TRBD1; v_gene: TRBV6-6; abundance: -; j_gene: TRBJ2-6
CDR3nt: TGTGCCAGCAGCTCCAGGACTAGCGGGTACCAAGAGACCCAGTACTTC; CDR3aa: CASSSRTSGYQETQYF; d_gene: TRBD2; v_gene: TRBV11-2; abundance: -; j_gene: TRBJ2-5
CDR3nt: TGCGCCAGCAGTGACCGGCTAAATAGCGGGAGGATAAACGAGCAGTACTTC; CDR3aa: CASSDRLNSGRINEQYF; d_gene: TRBD2; v_gene: TRBV10-1; abundance: -; j_gene: TRBJ2-7
CDR3nt: TGTGCCAGCAGTTTAGAGCGGGGGGGCGAGCAGTACTTC; CDR3aa: CASSLERGGEQYF; d_gene: TRBD2; v_gene: TRBV27; abundance: -; j_gene: TRBJ2-7
CDR3nt: TGTGCCAGCAGCCGGATAGCGGGCCCCACAGATACGCAGTATTTT; CDR3aa: CASSRIAGPTDTQYF; d_gene: TRBD2; v_gene: TRBV3-1/TRBV3-2; abundance: -; j_gene: TRBJ2-3
CDR3nt: TGTGCCAGCAGTGTCGTAGGGGCGAACACTGAAGCTTTCTTT; CDR3aa: CASSVVGANTEAFF; d_gene: -; v_gene: TRBV2; abundance: -; j_gene: TRBJ1-1
CDR3nt: TGCGCCAGCAGCCTAATAGCTGAGTCCGGGGAGCTGTTTTTT; CDR3aa: CASSLIAESGELFF; d_gene: -; v_gene: TRBV4-1; abundance: once; j_gene: TRBJ2-2
CDR3nt: TGTGCCAGCAGGTCAGGAACGGGGACAGATACGCAGTATTTT; CDR3aa: CASRSGTGTDTQYF; d_gene: -; v_gene: TRBV6-5; abundance: -; j_gene: TRBJ2-3
CDR3nt: TGTGCCAGCAGCCAAGAGGACAGACAGAACACTGAAGCTTTCTTT; CDR3aa: CASSQEDRQNTEAFF; d_gene: -; v_gene: TRBV14; abundance: -; j_gene: TRBJ1-1
CDR3nt: TGTGCCAGCAGCCCGGCTCGACTAGTCAATGAGCAGTTCTTC; CDR3aa: CASSPARLVNEQFF; d_gene: -; v_gene: TRBV7-8; abundance: -; j_gene: TRBJ2-1
CDR3nt: TGTGCCAGCAGCCCCCGTAGGGTCCCTAGCGGGAGGGGTGAGCAGTTCTTC; CDR3aa: CASSPRRVPSGRGEQFF; d_gene: TRBD2; v_gene: TRBV9; abundance: -; j_gene: TRBJ2-1
CDR3nt: TGCGCCAGCAAAGACAGGGTAAGCAATCAGCCCCAGCATTTT; CDR3aa: CASKDRVSNQPQHF; d_gene: TRBD1; v_gene: TRBV10-2; abundance: -; j_gene: TRBJ1-5
CDR3nt: TGTGCCAGCAGCTTAACAGGGTTCCTCGACTCTGGGGCCAACGTTCTGACTTTC; CDR3aa: CASSLTGFLDSGANVLTF; d_gene: -; v_gene: TRBV28; abundance: -; j_gene: TRBJ2-6
CDR3nt: TGTGCCAGTATATACACCGGGACAGCTGGGGCCAACGTCCTGACTTTC; CDR3aa: CASIYTGTAGANVLTF; d_gene: TRBD1; v_gene: TRBV19; abundance: -; j_gene: TRBJ2-6
CDR3nt: TGCAGCGTTAGGACTAGCGGGTTTTCCTACAATGAGCAGTTCTTC; CDR3aa: CSVRTSGFSYNEQFF; d_gene: TRBD2; v_gene: TRBV29-1; abundance: -; j_gene: TRBJ2-1
CDR3nt: TGTGCCAGCAGTTACGCTACCGGGTCGGCCCAAGAGACCCAGTACTTC; CDR3aa: CASSYATGSAQETQYF; d_gene: -; v_gene: TRBV6-2/TRBV6-3; abundance: -; j_gene: TRBJ2-5